This T cell receptor (beta chain) emerged from a study of blood T cell repertoires in COVID-19. This CDR3 has 13 residues. Germline loops: CDR1 SNHLY, CDR2 FYNNEI. With 4 bases removed from V and 5 bases from J, the gap between germline ends came to 11 bases. Profiled with immunoSEQ multiplex PCR; TCRdb holds only in-frame clones, not every one. The sample includes around 130,000 clones, around 86% seen only once; the top ten take about 9.5%. The sequenced material came from peripheral blood. The TCR originated in a middle-aged man with active or convalescent COVID-19. V gene TRBV2 combines with J gene TRBJ1-1; no clear D gene. CDR3 region: CASSASGRTEAFF. The CDR3 bases are TGTGCCAGCAGTGCGTCCGGGAGAACTGAAGCTTTCTTT.